These 13 T cell receptor beta chains share one sample of origin, sequenced in a study of blood T cell repertoires in COVID-19. The repertoire was sequenced with immunoSEQ multiplex PCR; TCRdb's copy has only in-frame clones and lacks some. The sample comprises 150,000 or so clones, roughly 84% of which are singletons, and 8% rests with the top ten. Sequencing input: PBMCs or T cells enriched from blood (not recorded which). These receptors were obtained from a woman in her fifties or sixties who had recovered from COVID-19.

The V call is TRBV5-6, the J call TRBJ2-7; TRBD1 is a possible D gene (5 bases). V gave up 5 bases and J gave up 6 bases, with 24 bases separating them. The CDR3 loop spans 16 amino acids. Germline CDR1 SGHDT, CDR2 YYEEEE. The CDR3 region is CASRTTALVGLGEQYF. The CDR3 DNA follows: TGTGCCAGCAGGACGACCGCGTTGGTGGGGCTAGGCGAGCAGTACTTC.

This chain uses TRBV7-2 with TRBJ1-6, with 7 nucleotides matching TRBD1. The CDR3 consists of 14 residues. The germline CDR1 and CDR2 sequences are SGHTA and FQGNSA. J lost 10 bases, V lost 5 bases, and 8 bases had no gene match. The CDR3 nucleotides read TGTGCCAGCAGCCCGACAGGGAAGGGGTCACCCCTCCACTTT. This sequence encodes CASSPTGKGSPLHF.

V gene TRBV5-5 combines with J gene TRBJ1-2; D is uncertain. This CDR3 comprises 15 residues. Germline CDR1 reads SGHKS; CDR2 reads YYEKEE (reference sequence). Trimming took off 4 bases at V and 4 bases at J, with 17 bases between the two ends. The CDR3: CASSTQSTVSYGYTF. CDR3 coding DNA: TGTGCCAGCAGCACGCAGTCGACTGTTAGCTATGGCTACACCTTC.

The chain combines TRBV19 with TRBJ2-1, with 9 bases fitting TRBD2. The CDR3 totals 16 residues. The V and J ends lost 8 bases and 7 bases, in that order; junction bases with no gene match: 15. The germline V gene has CDR1 LNHDA and CDR2 SQIVND (reference sequence). The CDR3 nucleotides are TGTGCCAGTCGTCAACCATGGGGCGGGAGGGAGAATGAGCAGTTCTTC. The encoded protein is CASRQPWGGRENEQFF.

This clone was counted between two and nine times. This chain uses TRBV12-3 or TRBV12-4 with TRBJ1-1; tentative D call: TRBD1 (6 bases). Trimming left V 6 bases short and J 7 bases short, with 15 bases between. This CDR3 comprises 13 residues. CDR3 nucleotide sequence: TGTGCCAGCAGGACGACAGGACTCTATGAAGCTTTCTTT. It is translated as CASRTTGLYEAFF.

The V call is TRBV5-6, the J call TRBJ2-2; 7 bases map to TRBD2. Germline V CDR1 and CDR2: SGHDT, YYEEEE. With V trimmed by 0 bases and J by 4 bases, 6 bases remained unmatched. CDR3 size: 16 residues. This chain's CDR3 is CASSLDGGGFTGELFF. For the CDR3, the DNA is TGTGCCAGCAGCTTGGATGGGGGAGGGTTCACCGGGGAGCTGTTTTTT.

The chain couples TRBV5-6 to TRBJ1-1, with D possibly TRBD1 on 5 matching bases. V lost 7 bases, J lost 2 bases, and 21 bases lay in between. This CDR3 has 16 amino acids. Germline values: CDR1 SGHDT, CDR2 YYEEEE. As DNA, the CDR3 is TGTGCCAGCCAGTCGGCCGGAAAAGGGGATAACACTGAAGCTTTCTTT. It translates to CASQSAGKGDNTEAFF.

The chain couples TRBV11-3 to TRBJ1-6, with D hard to call. The CDR3 extends over 14 amino acids. The V end lost 6 bases, the J end lost 2 bases, and 8 bases lay between the germline ends. Germline V gene sequence: CDR1 SGHNT, CDR2 YENEEA. CDR3 DNA: TGTGCCAGCAGATCCCAGGCCTATAATTCACCCCTCCACTTT. It translates to CASRSQAYNSPLHF.

The V gene is TRBV10-3, the J gene TRBJ1-1, with D maybe TRBD1 (6 bases). Germline CDR1 and CDR2: ENHRY and SYGVKD. V lost 4 bases, J lost 5 bases, and 14 bases lay in between. There are 14 residues in the CDR3. Here the CDR3 DNA reads TGTGCCATCAGTGTTACAGGGTTGGAGACTGAAGCTTTCTTT. It codes for CAISVTGLETEAFF.

For the CDR3, the DNA is TGTGCCAGCTCAGAGGGCTACGGGGGCACAGATACGCAGTATTTT. Its translation is CASSEGYGGTDTQYF. The chain recombines TRBV18 with TRBJ2-3; a weak D match, TRBD2 (5 bases). This CDR3 is 15 amino acids long. Per germline, CDR1 KGHSH and CDR2 LQKENI. V shed 5 bases and J shed 1 base, with 13 bases lying between them.

This chain links TRBV7-9 with TRBJ1-2; D perhaps matches TRBD1 (6 bases). Trimming removed 5 bases at V and 6 bases at J, with 16 bases between. Looked up from germline, CDR1 is SEHNR and CDR2 is FQNEAQ (reference sequence). This CDR3 contains 14 residues. Here the CDR3 DNA reads TGTGCCAGCAGCGTTCTCCGGGACACGAATGGCTACACCTTC. Residues: CASSVLRDTNGYTF.

The J gene is TRBJ1-5, the V gene TRBV5-3, with a possible D match to TRBD1 (5 bases). TRBV5-3 is labeled an ORF, and its function is uncertain. Trimming cost V 4 bases and J 7 bases, with 24 bases left between them. The CDR3 is 17 residues long. The CDR3 is CARSDSARAGRWQPQHF. CDR3 sequence (DNA): TGTGCCAGAAGCGACAGTGCCCGGGCAGGGAGGTGGCAGCCCCAGCATTTT.

The rearrangement joins TRBV7-2 to TRBJ2-5; 7 bases align to TRBD2. V lost 7 bases, J lost 5 bases, and 13 bases stayed unmatched. Germline V gives CDR1 SGHTA, CDR2 FQGNSA. The CDR3 has 15 residues. The CDR3 DNA is TGTGCCAGCACCCCATATGGATGGGGAGGGGAGACCCAGTACTTC. It is translated as CASTPYGWGGETQYF.